The clone carrying this T cell receptor (beta chain) was found a few times. Its cognate antigen is unknown. V was trimmed by 0 bases and J by 8 bases, leaving 7 bases between them. Germline CDR1 SEHNR, CDR2 FQNEAQ (reference sequence). This CDR3 spans 13 amino acids. This entry belongs to a study of vaccination effects on CD4 cells after COVID-19. Sequenced by immunoSEQ multiplex PCR; TCRdb stores in-frame clones only, minus some. This sample yields about 79,000 clones, of which approximately 81% are seen a single time; 1.5% to 2% belongs to the top ten. Before sequencing, viral peptide pools were used by the ViraFEST assay to expand antigen-specific CD4+ T cells. Subsequent to a culture period of roughly 11 days, CD4+ T cells were isolated.

Sequenced here: CD4+ T cells from PBMCs cultured with HCoV-229E spike peptides, sampled before COVID-19 vaccination. This rearrangement joins TRBV7-9 to TRBJ1-4; D call uncertain. This clonotype originated in a human donor who received a COVID-19 vaccine. The CDR3 loop reads CASSLAQGEKLFF. The CDR3 DNA reads TGTGCCAGCAGCTTAGCACAAGGGGAAAAACTGTTTTTT.